A selection of T cell receptor beta chains follows, all from one sample in a study of CXCR3 chemokines and chemotherapy response in bladder cancer. TCRdb analysed the PCR reads with MiXCR anew, one entry per CDR3 protein. The sample lists some 1,400 distinct CDR3 sequences, under 6.5% seen once, with 16% in the top ten. The specimen was obtained from a patient whose treatment included neoadjuvant chemotherapy. These receptors all stem from a human donor with bladder cancer that responded to neoadjuvant chemotherapy. The conserved cysteine and the conserved F or W are not part of the CDR3 here. Fields, in order: D gene, V gene, clone size, CDR3 protein. The D gene is left open where the match is weak. Rows give clone size only sometimes, using once, few, many, or a class for an expanded clone.

-	TRBV29-1	medium-sized	SVDGLRAGHTDTQY
TRBD2	TRBV6-6	medium-sized	ASSYGAGDQETQY
TRBD1	TRBV7-9	-	ASSFQGAANEQF
TRBD1	TRBV7-2	medium-sized	ASSFTGTGVSGANVLT
TRBD2	TRBV6-6	large	ASSYSIVSGATDTQY
TRBD1	TRBV5-4	medium-sized	ASSSGQGKAYEQY
-	TRBV6-5	medium-sized	ASSYSSLGTEAF
TRBD1	TRBV29-1	large	SVGSAGGSYNEQF
-	TRBV29-1	large	SVEALDYGYT
TRBD1	TRBV6-6	large	ASTMGTGAIYGYT
-	TRBV6-1	large	ASSLNSPLH
TRBD1	TRBV6-5	medium-sized	ASSGLRTGINSGANVLT
-	TRBV6-5	large	ASSYSGNSPLH
-	TRBV19	many	ASSIGTAHTDYT
TRBD2	TRBV7-2	medium-sized	ASSFGGGARNEQF
-	TRBV12-3/TRBV12-4	-	ASSAPSSYEQY
-	TRBV19	medium-sized	ASSIEVSYEQY
-	TRBV28	many	ASSPHSTDTQY
-	TRBV6-5	many	ASSYSGGSEQY
-	TRBV9	medium-sized	ASSVAGLGDTGELF
-	TRBV13	medium-sized	ASSLVGTTTEAF
TRBD2	TRBV7-2	medium-sized	ASSLSTSGGEETQY
-	TRBV19	many	ASSTGDLRQETQY
-	TRBV18	many	ASSTARETQY
-	TRBV28	many	ASSPPLRTGELF
-	TRBV19	large	ASSMGEFAKNIQY
-	TRBV27	many	ASSFEGREQY
-	TRBV24-1	large	ATSDNDAPGTEAF
-	TRBV19	many	ASSPKRNSGANVLT
-	TRBV5-6	medium-sized	ASSLESGHNEQF
TRBD1	TRBV20-1	-	SARRTGGFYGYT
-	TRBV6-2/TRBV6-3	medium-sized	ASSYGVSGVDTQY
TRBD1	TRBV18	medium-sized	ASSPQGADSPLH
-	TRBV5-6	many	ASSVLGSYNEQF
-	TRBV7-9	medium-sized	ASSFFRAQANTEAF
-	TRBV12-3/TRBV12-4	medium-sized	ASRRAGLFEKLF
-	TRBV7-2	large	ASSLYDNEQF
-	TRBV12-3/TRBV12-4	many	ASSDMRQEDTQY
-	TRBV20-1	few	SANTNYGYT
-	TRBV7-2	large	ASSSEIYNEQF
TRBD1	TRBV7-9	many	ASSLGQPSYNSPLH
-	TRBV7-9	-	ASSSDLARTQY
TRBD1	TRBV6-1	medium-sized	ASSGTGTQPQH
TRBD2	TRBV11-3	many	ASSSVREGKNIQY
-	TRBV5-3	few	ARSLDRADYEQY
-	TRBV7-2	large	ASRALGRHTDTQY